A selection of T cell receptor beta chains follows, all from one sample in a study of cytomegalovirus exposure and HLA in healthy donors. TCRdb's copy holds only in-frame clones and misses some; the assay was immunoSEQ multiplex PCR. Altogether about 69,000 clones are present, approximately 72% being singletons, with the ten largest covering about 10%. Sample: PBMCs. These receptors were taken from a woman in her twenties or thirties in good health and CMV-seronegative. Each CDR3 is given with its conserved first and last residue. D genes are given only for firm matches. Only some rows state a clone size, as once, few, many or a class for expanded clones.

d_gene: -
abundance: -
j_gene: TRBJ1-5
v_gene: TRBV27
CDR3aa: CASSYLQLRRNQPQHF
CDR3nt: TGTGCCAGCAGTTACTTACAGCTAAGGCGCAATCAGCCCCAGCATTTT

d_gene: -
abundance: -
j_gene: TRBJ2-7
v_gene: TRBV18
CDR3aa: CASSPLAGTASYEQYF
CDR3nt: TGTGCCAGCTCACCACTCGCGGGGACAGCGTCCTACGAGCAGTACTTC

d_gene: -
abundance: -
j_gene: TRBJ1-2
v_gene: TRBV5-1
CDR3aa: CASSPDSDGYTF
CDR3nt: TGCGCCAGCAGCCCGGACTCCGATGGCTACACCTTC

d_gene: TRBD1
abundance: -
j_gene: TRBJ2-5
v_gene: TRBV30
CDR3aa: CAWSRGTGVIEYF
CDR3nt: TGTGCCTGGAGTCGCGGGACAGGGGTAATAGAGTACTTC

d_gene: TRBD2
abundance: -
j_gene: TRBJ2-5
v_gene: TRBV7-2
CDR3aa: CASSPGTSGARETQYF
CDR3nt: TGTGCCAGCAGCCCTGGGACTAGCGGGGCTAGAGAGACCCAGTACTTC

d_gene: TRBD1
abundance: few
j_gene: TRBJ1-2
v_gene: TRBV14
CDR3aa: CASSPRDSPLWGYTF
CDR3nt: TGTGCCAGCAGCCCCCGGGACAGCCCTTTATGGGGCTACACCTTC

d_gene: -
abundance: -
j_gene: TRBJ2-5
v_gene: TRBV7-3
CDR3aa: CASSLRGVATIQETQYF
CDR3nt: TGTGCCAGCAGCTTAAGGGGGGTAGCGACCATTCAAGAGACCCAGTACTTC

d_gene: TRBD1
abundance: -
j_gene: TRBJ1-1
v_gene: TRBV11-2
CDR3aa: CASSPGNRGTEAFF
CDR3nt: TGTGCCAGCAGCCCCGGTAACAGGGGAACTGAAGCTTTCTTT

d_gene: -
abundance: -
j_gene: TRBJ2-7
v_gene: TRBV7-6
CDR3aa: CASSLDYGSSYEQYF
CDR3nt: TGTGCCAGCAGCTTAGACTACGGGAGCTCCTACGAGCAGTACTTC

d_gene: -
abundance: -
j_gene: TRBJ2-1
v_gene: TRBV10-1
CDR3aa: CASSEITYNEQFF
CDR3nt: TGCGCCAGCAGTGAAATTACCTACAATGAGCAGTTCTTC

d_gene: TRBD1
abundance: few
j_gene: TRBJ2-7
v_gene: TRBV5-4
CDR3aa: CASSLAGGYYEQYF
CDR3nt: TGTGCCAGCAGCTTGGCAGGGGGCTACTACGAGCAGTACTTC

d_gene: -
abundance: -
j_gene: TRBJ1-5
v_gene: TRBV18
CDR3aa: CASSRGGGSNQPQHF
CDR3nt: TGTGCCAGCTCCCGCGGGGGGGGAAGCAATCAGCCCCAGCATTTT

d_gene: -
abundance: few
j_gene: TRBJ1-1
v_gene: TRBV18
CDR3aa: CASSPTVRRNTEAFF
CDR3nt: TGTGCCAGCTCACCAACTGTTAGGAGGAACACTGAAGCTTTCTTT

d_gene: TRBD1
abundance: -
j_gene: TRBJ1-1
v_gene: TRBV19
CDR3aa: CASSIPGQDLTEAFF
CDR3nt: TGTGCCAGTAGTATCCCTGGACAGGATCTAACTGAAGCTTTCTTT

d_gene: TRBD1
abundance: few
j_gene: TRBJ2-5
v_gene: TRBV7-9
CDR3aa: CASIETGLKETQYF
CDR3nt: TGTGCCAGCATCGAGACAGGGTTGAAAGAGACCCAGTACTTC

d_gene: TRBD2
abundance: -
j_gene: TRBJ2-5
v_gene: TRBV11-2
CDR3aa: CASTKARTSGGGGETQYF
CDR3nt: TGTGCCAGCACCAAAGCGCGGACTAGCGGGGGCGGGGGAGAGACCCAGTACTTC

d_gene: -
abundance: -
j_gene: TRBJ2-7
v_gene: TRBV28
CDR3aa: CASSMTGTATYEQYF
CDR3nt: TGTGCCAGCAGTATGACCGGGACTGCTACCTACGAGCAGTACTTC

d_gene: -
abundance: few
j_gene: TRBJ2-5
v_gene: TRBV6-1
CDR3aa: CASSQGGRETQYF
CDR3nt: TGTGCCAGCAGCCAGGGGGGCCGTGAGACCCAGTACTTC

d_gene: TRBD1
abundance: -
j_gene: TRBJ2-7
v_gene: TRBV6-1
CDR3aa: CASRTRDRGREQYF
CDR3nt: TGTGCCAGCAGAACAAGGGACAGGGGGCGGGAGCAGTACTTC

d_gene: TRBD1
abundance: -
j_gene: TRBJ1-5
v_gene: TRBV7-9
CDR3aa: CSSASETGGGQPQHF
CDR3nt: TGTTCCAGCGCGAGTGAAACAGGGGGGGGACAGCCCCAGCATTTT

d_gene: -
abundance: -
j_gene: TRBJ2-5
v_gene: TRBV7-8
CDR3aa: CASSLRDPQETQYF
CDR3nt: TGTGCCAGCAGCCTACGGGATCCACAAGAGACCCAGTACTTC

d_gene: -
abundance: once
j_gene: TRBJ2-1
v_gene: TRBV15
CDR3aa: CATSRFPLRGLYNEQFF
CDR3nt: TGTGCCACCAGCAGATTCCCTCTTAGGGGTCTCTACAATGAGCAGTTCTTC

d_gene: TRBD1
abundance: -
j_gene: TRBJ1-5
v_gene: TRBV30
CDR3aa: CAWCTGGGNNQPQHF
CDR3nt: TGTGCCTGGTGTACAGGGGGCGGTAACAATCAGCCCCAGCATTTT

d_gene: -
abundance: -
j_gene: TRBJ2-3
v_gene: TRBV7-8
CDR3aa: CASSPRGPNTDTQYF
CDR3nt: TGTGCCAGCAGCCCCAGGGGACCAAACACAGATACGCAGTATTTT

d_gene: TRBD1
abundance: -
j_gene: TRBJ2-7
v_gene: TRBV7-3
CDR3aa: CASSRDRGREQYF
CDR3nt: TGTGCCAGCAGCCGCGACAGGGGGCGAGAGCAGTACTTC

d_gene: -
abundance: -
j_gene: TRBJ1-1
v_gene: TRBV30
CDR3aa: CAWSVPGGLNTEAFF
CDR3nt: TGTGCCTGGAGTGTACCGGGAGGGTTAAACACTGAAGCTTTCTTT

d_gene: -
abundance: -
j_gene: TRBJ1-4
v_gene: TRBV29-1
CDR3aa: CSVRLVQGTNEKLFF
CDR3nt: TGCAGCGTGCGACTCGTACAAGGCACTAATGAAAAACTGTTTTTT

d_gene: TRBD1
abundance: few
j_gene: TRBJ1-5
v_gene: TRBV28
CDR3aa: CASRQKVPGQGFSNQPQHF
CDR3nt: TGTGCCAGCAGGCAAAAAGTCCCGGGACAGGGGTTTAGCAATCAGCCCCAGCATTTT